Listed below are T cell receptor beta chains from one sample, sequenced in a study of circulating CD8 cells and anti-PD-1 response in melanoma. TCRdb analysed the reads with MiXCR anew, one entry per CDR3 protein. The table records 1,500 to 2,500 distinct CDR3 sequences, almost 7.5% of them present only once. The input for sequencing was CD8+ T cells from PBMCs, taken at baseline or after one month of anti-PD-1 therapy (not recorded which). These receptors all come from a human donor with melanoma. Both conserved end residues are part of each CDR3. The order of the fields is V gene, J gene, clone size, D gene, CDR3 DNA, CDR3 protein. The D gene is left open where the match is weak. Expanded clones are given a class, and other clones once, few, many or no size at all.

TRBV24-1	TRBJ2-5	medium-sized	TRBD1	TGTGCCACCAGTGAATCTGGGACAGGTCGTCGGGAGACCCAGTACTTC	CATSESGTGRRETQYF
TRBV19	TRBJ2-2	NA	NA	TGTGCCAGTAGTTTCAGCGGGAACACCGGGGAGCTGTTTTTT	CASSFSGNTGELFF
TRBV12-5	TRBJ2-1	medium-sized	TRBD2	TGTGCTAGTGGTTACCCCGGACTAGCGGGAGTATATGAGCAGTTCTTC	CASGYPGLAGVYEQFF
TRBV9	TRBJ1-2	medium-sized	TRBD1	TGTGCCAGCAGCCCTGGACAGGGGCCATTCTATGGCTACACCTTC	CASSPGQGPFYGYTF
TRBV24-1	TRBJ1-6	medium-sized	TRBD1	TGTGCCACCAGTCGGGACAGCCTATCACCCCTCCACTTT	CATSRDSLSPLHF
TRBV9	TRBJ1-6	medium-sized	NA	TGTGCCAGCAGCGTAGAGACAGCCTATAATTCACCCCTCCACTTT	CASSVETAYNSPLHF
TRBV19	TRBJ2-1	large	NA	TGTGCCAGTAGTATAGGGGGAACAGGGTTGGATGAGCAGTTCTTC	CASSIGGTGLDEQFF
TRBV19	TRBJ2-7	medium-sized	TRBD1	TGTGCCAGTAGTCCGTACTCGACAGGGGGAAATTCCTACGAGCAGTACTTC	CASSPYSTGGNSYEQYF
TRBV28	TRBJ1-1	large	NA	TGTGCCAGCAGTTTAGAGGTCAGGCTGAACACTGAAGCTTTCTTT	CASSLEVRLNTEAFF
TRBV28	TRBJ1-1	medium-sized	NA	TGTGCCACCCAACGTACGGCAACTGAAGCTTTCTTT	CATQRTATEAFF
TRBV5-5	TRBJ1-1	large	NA	TGTGCCAGCAGGTTGTCAAGGATCCGAGCGAACACTGAAGCTTTCTTT	CASRLSRIRANTEAFF
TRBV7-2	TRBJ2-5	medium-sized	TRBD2	TGTGCCAGCAGCCCGAGCTGGGCGGGAGTCGGAGAGACCCAGTACTTC	CASSPSWAGVGETQYF
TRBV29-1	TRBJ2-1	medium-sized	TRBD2	TGCAGCGTTGAAGAACTAGCGGGAGTGTTCTACAATGAGCAGTTCTTC	CSVEELAGVFYNEQFF
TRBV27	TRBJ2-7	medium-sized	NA	TGTGCCAGCAGTTTACAGGGACCTGACGCCGAGCAGTACTTC	CASSLQGPDAEQYF
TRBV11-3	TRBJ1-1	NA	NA	TGTGCCAGCGGCCCGACGCCGAACACTGAAGCTTTCTTT	CASGPTPNTEAFF
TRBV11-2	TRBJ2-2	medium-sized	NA	TGTGCCAGCAGCACCAGTCTCACCGGGGAGCTGTTTTTT	CASSTSLTGELFF
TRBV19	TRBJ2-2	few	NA	TGTGCCAGTAGTATAGCGGTGGTATCGGGGACCGGGGAGCTGTTTTTT	CASSIAVVSGTGELFF
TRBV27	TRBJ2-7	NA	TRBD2	TGTGCCAGCACCCCGGGGGGGGCGATCGACGAGCAGTACTTC	CASTPGGAIDEQYF
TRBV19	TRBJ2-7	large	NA	TGTGCCAGTAGTACCCACGAAGGGGAGAGCTCCTACGAGCAGTACTTC	CASSTHEGESSYEQYF
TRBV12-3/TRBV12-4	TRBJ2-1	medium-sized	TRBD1	TGTGCCAGCAGTTTGGGTGACAGGGGCTACAATGAGCAGTTCTTC	CASSLGDRGYNEQFF
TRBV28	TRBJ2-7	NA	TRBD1	TGTGCCACCGCACAGGGGATTAACTACGAGCAGTACTTC	CATAQGINYEQYF
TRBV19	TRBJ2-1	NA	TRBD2	TGTGCCAGTAGTATACTAGCGGGAGGAGCCTACAATGAGCAGTTCTTC	CASSILAGGAYNEQFF
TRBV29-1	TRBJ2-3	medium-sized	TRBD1	TGCAGCGTTGAATATCCCGACAGGGGATTGGATACGCAGTATTTT	CSVEYPDRGLDTQYF
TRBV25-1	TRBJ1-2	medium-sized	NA	TGTGCCAGCAGTGACGGCTATGGCTACACCTTC	CASSDGYGYTF
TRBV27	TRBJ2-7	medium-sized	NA	TGTGCCAGCAGTTTGGGACCGAAGTCCTACGAGCAGTACTTC	CASSLGPKSYEQYF